These 23 T cell receptor beta chains came from one sample sequenced in a study of shared clonotypes between healthy human individuals. The data were produced by immunoSEQ multiplex PCR, yet TCRdb's version contains in-frame clones alone and is incomplete. The sample includes 2,500,000 or so clones, approximately 94% seen only once; the top ten take 0.11% to 0.15%. The sample comprised naive CD4+ T cells sorted from blood. As for subset: CD45RA+ positively selected. Receptors originate from a man between 18 and 29 years old in good health.

In regard to this clone: The sample has other DNA sequences that encode this CDR3 too. The rearrangement uses TRBV10-3 and TRBJ1-1; D might be TRBD1 (5 bases). The V gene lost 7 bases and the J gene lost 5 bases, with 8 bases spanning the gap. The CDR3 is made up of 11 amino acids. In germline, CDR1 is ENHRY, CDR2 SYGVKD. As DNA, the CDR3 is TGTGCCATCACTGGGGGGACTGAAGCTTTCTTT. Translating gives CAITGGTEAFF.

This clone was observed once. This rearrangement joins TRBV13 to TRBJ2-4; tentatively, D is TRBD1 or TRBD2 (5 bases each). The V gene's germline CDR1 is PRHDT and CDR2 FYEKMQ (reference sequence). This CDR3 comprises 14 residues. V gave up 5 bases and J gave up 4 bases, with 12 bases separating them. The CDR3 DNA reads as TGTGCCAGCAGCAGTCGGGACCGAAAAAACATTCAGTACTTC. Protein product: CASSSRDRKNIQYF.

The V gene is TRBV18, the J gene TRBJ1-5; D perhaps matches TRBD1 (6 bases). The V and J ends lost 5 bases and 2 bases respectively, with 10 bases between them. Germline lookup yields CDR1 KGHSH and CDR2 LQKENI. CDR3 length: 14 amino acids. CDR3 bases: TGTGCCAGCTCAGTTGGACAGCGCAATCAGCCCCAGCATTTT. This codes for CASSVGQRNQPQHF.

CDR3 in DNA: TGTGCCAGCAGTGTGCCCCGCTCGGGGTTCCCTGAAGCTTTCTTT. It encodes CASSVPRSGFPEAFF. The chain combines TRBV25-1 with TRBJ1-1; D gene ambiguous. Germline CDR1 is MGHDK and CDR2 is SYGVNS. The CDR3 consists of 15 residues. Trimming removed 4 bases at V and 6 bases at J, with 18 bases between.

V gene TRBV19 combines with J gene TRBJ2-7; weak D call: TRBD2 (5 bases). This CDR3 region has 14 residues. Germline V gene lookup returns CDR1 LNHDA and CDR2 SQIVND (reference sequence). Trimming cost V 5 bases and J 1 base, with 12 bases left between them. This CDR3 reads CASSPKRASYEQYF. The CDR3 DNA sequence: TGTGCCAGTAGTCCCAAGAGGGCTTCCTACGAGCAGTACTTC.

The V gene is TRBV4-3, the J gene TRBJ1-3; tentatively, D is TRBD1 (6 bases). V lost 0 bases to trimming and J lost 0 bases, with 15 bases between them. Germline lookup yields CDR1 LGHNA and CDR2 YSLEER. The CDR3 is 18 amino acids. DNA of the CDR3: TGCGCCAGCAGCCAAGAGATGGCAGGGGCGTTCTCTGGAAACACCATATATTTT. Translating gives CASSQEMAGAFSGNTIYF.

V is TRBV6-5 and J is TRBJ1-3; D uncertain. The CDR3 runs to 14 residues. CDR1 and CDR2 from the germline V gene are MNHEY and SVGAGI. Trimming cost V 4 bases and J 1 base, with 8 bases left between them. The CDR3 sequence is CASSSPSSGNTIYF. The CDR3 coding sequence is TGTGCCAGCAGTTCCCCCTCTTCTGGAAACACCATATATTTT.

J is TRBJ2-7 and V is TRBV6-6; the D gene is possibly TRBD1 (6 bases). Trimming removed 0 bases at V and 3 bases at J, with 12 bases between. CDR1 and CDR2 from the germline V gene are MNHNY and SVGAGI (reference sequence). The CDR3 totals 15 residues. CDR3 protein: CASSYSSGTHYEQYF. CDR3 nucleotide sequence: TGTGCCAGCAGTTACTCCTCCGGGACACACTACGAGCAGTACTTC.

The J gene is TRBJ1-4, the V gene TRBV25-1; perhaps TRBD1 as D (5 bases). V gave up 10 bases and J gave up 0 bases, with 15 bases separating them. Germline CDR1 reads MGHDK; CDR2 reads SYGVNS. This CDR3 has 15 residues. The CDR3 region has the DNA TGTGCCACCCGCGGGGTGGGGGCAACTAATGAAAAACTGTTTTTT. Translated, it gives CATRGVGATNEKLFF.

V gene TRBV18 combines with J gene TRBJ1-1; D is uncertain. Trimming removed 2 bases at V and 5 bases at J, with 12 bases between. This CDR3 comprises 14 residues. Germline CDR1 and CDR2: KGHSH and LQKENI. CDR3 residues: CASSPTLTGTEAFF. The CDR3 DNA follows: TGTGCCAGCTCACCAACCCTAACCGGGACTGAAGCTTTCTTT. The whole variable domain, filled in from reference TRBV18 and TRBJ1-1, reads NAGVMQNPRHLVRRRGQEARLRCSPMKGHSHVYWYRQLPEEGLKFMVYLQKENIIDESGMPKERFSAEFPKEGPSILRIQQVVRGDSAAYFCASSPTLTGTEAFFGQGTRLTVV.

The CDR3 here is CASSGHLGGSGANVLTF. The CDR3 nucleotides are TGTGCCAGCAGTGGGCACCTGGGCGGGTCTGGGGCCAACGTCCTGACTTTC. The V gene is TRBV2, the J gene TRBJ2-6, with a possible D match to TRBD2 (5 bases). The V end was cut by 4 bases, the J end by 1 base, with 14 bases between. Germline values: CDR1 SNHLY, CDR2 FYNNEI. This CDR3 has 17 residues.

V and J are TRBV5-4 and TRBJ2-5, with 14 bases identical to TRBD2. The CDR3 loop spans 16 amino acids. V was clipped by 5 bases and J by 2 bases; unmatched bases: 5. CDR1 is SGHNT, CDR2 YYREEE, per germline (reference sequence). CDR3: CASSMGTSGGQETQYF. As DNA, the CDR3 is TGTGCCAGCAGTATGGGGACTAGCGGGGGACAAGAGACCCAGTACTTC.

The chain uses TRBV28 and TRBJ2-5; 7 bases are a match to TRBD1. The ends lost 9 bases at V and 4 bases at J; junction bases unmatched: 8. CDR1 and CDR2 (germline): MDHEN, SYDVKM. The CDR3 consists of 13 residues. CDR3 amino acids: CARADRARETQYF. The CDR3 nucleotides read TGTGCCAGGGCCGACAGGGCCCGAGAGACCCAGTACTTC. Full variable domain (outside the CDR3, taken from reference TRBV28 and TRBJ2-5): DVKVTQSSRYLVKRTGEKVFLECVQDMDHENMFWYRQDPGLGLRLIYFSYDVKMKEKGDIPEGYSVSREKKERFSLILESASTNQTSMYLCARADRARETQYFGPGTRLLVL.

This chain joins TRBV6-5 and TRBJ2-3; D gene ambiguous. Germline V gene sequence: CDR1 MNHEY, CDR2 SVGAGI. The CDR3 spans 14 residues. Trimming pared 6 bases from V and 1 base from J, leaving 11 bases between. The CDR3 region is CASSRRSGTDTQYF. The CDR3 DNA follows: TGTGCCAGCAGCCGACGCAGTGGCACAGATACGCAGTATTTT.

The chain recombines TRBV10-2 with TRBJ2-4, with D uncertain. Deletions cut 8 bases from V and 3 bases from J, with 11 bases between. The CDR3 is made up of 13 amino acids. Germline lookup yields CDR1 WSHSY and CDR2 SAAADI. CDR3 amino acids: CASQREFKNIQYF. CDR3 DNA: TGCGCCAGCCAGCGCGAATTCAAAAACATTCAGTACTTC.

The chain is built from TRBV4-3 and TRBJ2-7; D gene uncertain. Trimming removed 0 bases at V and 0 bases at J, with 9 bases between. The CDR3 has 15 amino acids. Germline CDR1 is LGHNA and CDR2 is YSLEER. The CDR3 here is CASSQEPGLSYEQYF. In DNA form, the CDR3 reads TGCGCCAGCAGCCAAGAGCCCGGCCTCTCCTACGAGCAGTACTTC.

The chain combines TRBV25-1 with TRBJ1-6, with D possibly matching TRBD1 (6 bases). Germline V gives CDR1 MGHDK, CDR2 SYGVNS. Trimming left V 7 bases short and J 9 bases short, with 16 bases between. This CDR3 contains 14 residues. CDR3 residues: CASNSRQETSPLHF. DNA of the CDR3: TGTGCCAGCAATTCGAGACAGGAGACTTCACCCCTCCACTTT.

For the CDR3, the DNA is TGTGCCTGGACAGGGCGGGCCTTAGGAGATGAGCAGTTCTTC. Its translation: CAWTGRALGDEQFF. The gene calls are TRBV30 and TRBJ2-1; D is perhaps TRBD1 or TRBD2 (5 bases each). The CDR3 is made up of 14 amino acids. Germline CDR1 reads GTSNPN; CDR2 reads SVGIG (reference sequence). V lost 4 bases to trimming and J lost 8 bases, with 18 bases between them.

The chain employs TRBV6-1 and TRBJ1-1, with 7 bases identical to TRBD1. The CDR3 runs to 13 residues. The germline V gene encodes CDR1 MNHNS and CDR2 SASEGT. Trimming removed 5 bases from V and 7 bases from J; junction bases left unmatched: 7. The CDR3 is CASSWDRNYEAFF. Here the CDR3 DNA reads TGTGCCAGCAGTTGGGACAGAAACTATGAAGCTTTCTTT.

With respect to this clone: Other nucleotide sequences from this sample produce the same CDR3. The chain carries TRBV28 and TRBJ2-7, with D perhaps TRBD1 (5 bases). This CDR3 spans 13 amino acids. Per the germline V gene, CDR1 is MDHEN and CDR2 is SYDVKM. The ends were cut back, 6 bases at V and 4 bases at J, with 13 bases in the middle. The CDR3 coding sequence is TGTGCCAGCAGCTCTCAGGGTCCGTACGAGCAGTACTTC. Translation gives CASSSQGPYEQYF.

V usage is TRBV5-1 and J usage is TRBJ2-7, with D maybe TRBD1 (5 bases). V shed 0 bases and J shed 2 bases, with 12 bases lying between them. The CDR3 contains 15 residues. The germline V gene encodes CDR1 SGHRS and CDR2 YFSETQ. As DNA, the CDR3 is TGCGCCAGCAGCTTGGATTGGACATCTCCCTACGAGCAGTACTTC. It translates to CASSLDWTSPYEQYF.

As regards this clone: The same CDR3 is also encoded by other DNA sequences in this sample. This chain connects TRBV30 to TRBJ2-6; D is unclear. The CDR3 has 13 residues. Germline CDR1 is GTSNPN and CDR2 is SVGIG (reference sequence). Trimming left V 3 bases short and J 4 bases short, with 7 bases between. CDR3 amino acids: CAWREAGANVLTF. Here the CDR3 DNA reads TGTGCCTGGAGAGAGGCGGGGGCCAACGTCCTGACTTTC. Filled out from reference TRBV30 and TRBJ2-6, the complete variable domain reads SQTIHQWPATLVQPVGSPLSLECTVEGTSNPNLYWYRQAAGRGLQLLFYSVGIGQISSEVPQNLSASRPQDRQFILSSKKLLLSDSGFYLCAWREAGANVLTFGAGSRLTVL.

This chain links TRBV6-5 with TRBJ2-1, with D hard to call. This CDR3 has 11 amino acids. The germline CDR1 and CDR2 sequences are MNHEY and SVGAGI. V lost 7 bases to trimming and J lost 12 bases, with 13 bases between them. The chain's CDR3 is CASTRRDGQFF. DNA for the CDR3: TGTGCCAGCACCCGCCGAGATGGGCAGTTCTTC.